This T cell receptor beta chain was found in a study of CD8 T cells in Susac syndrome (dated by TCRdb to the late 2010s). Background on the whole study: The study used repertoire sequencing to test whether antigen drove CD8+ T cell activation and differentiation in Susac syndrome. Results and caveats for the whole study, not just this receptor: The study acknowledged that relatively few individuals were included in the TCR sequencing and HLA analysis.

The CDR3 has 13 amino acids, counting the end cysteine and phenylalanine. Only the CDR3 region is kept as DNA, spanning 39 bases read in frame from base 1. Looking up the germline V gene (reference sequence) yields CDR1 MNHEY and CDR2 SMNVEV. For this chain, trimming is 3 bases at the V end and 3 bases at the J end, and the number of junction bases without a gene match is 1. Peripheral blood CD8+ and CD4+ T cells from healthy donors, Susac syndrome patients and multiple sclerosis patients were profiled by high-throughput TCR beta sequencing. The multiple sclerosis controls were treatment-naive patients whose relapsing-remitting disease, either stable or active, fulfilled the revised McDonald criteria. Bulk CD8+ and CD4+ T cells were purified magnetically by negative isolation, whereas CD8+ TEMRA cells were enriched by FACS. Blood was collected in EDTA tubes and processed within 24 hours, with PBMCs isolated through density gradient centrifugation. PBMCs intended for TCR sequencing were cryopreserved in liquid nitrogen and thawed later in a water bath at 37 degrees C. Purity of sorted or isolated CD4+, CD8+ and CD8+ TEMRA cells was at least 90%.

On this clonotype itself: The antigen it binds to is not known. Base quality data are lacking; no much larger clone is found one base away.

RNA was extracted using the RNeasy kit, and roughly 0.5 to 1 ug of the RNA was reverse transcribed with random hexamers. The immunoSEQ multiplex PCR assay, which covers 54 Vbeta and 13 Jbeta segments, was used to amplify TCR beta CDR3 regions. To correct PCR amplification bias, a synthetic template baseline was used for both primer optimization and computational correction. The original pipeline was this. Reads were annotated to V, D and J genes according to IMGT and were analyzed with immunoSEQ Analyzer, with only productive sequences retained. Clonality was computed as one minus Shannon entropy normalized by log2 of the number of productive unique sequences. Public and private clones were assessed among the 100 most prevalent clones of each patient and control. Clones were defined as Susac-specific when absent from the healthy and MS cohorts, from approximately 970 published viral clones and from other ImmuneACCESS disease sequences. Clones were called with MiXCR by TCRdb after fastp trimmed the public reads at Q25, and only in-frame beta chains were retained. Every entry covers one CDR3 protein and lists the most common genes and DNA from its rows. Here the V and J calls rest on TCRdb's processing, not on the authors' analysis. Within this sample are approximately 150,000 distinct CDR3 sequences, with about 94% of them counted one time only. Roughly 0.094% of the sample is taken by the ten largest.

The chain uses TRBV27 and TRBJ1-1; TRBD1 matches 7 bases in the middle. The sequence was obtained from a human donor with multiple sclerosis. The specimen was CD4+ T cells from PBMCs. The nucleotides read TGTGCCAGCAGTTTCCAGGGGGACACTGAAGCTTTCTTT. Its amino acids are CASSFQGDTEAFF.